A selection of T cell receptor beta chains follows, all from one sample in a study of neoadjuvant anti-PD-1 for oral cavity cancer. Only in-frame clones appear in the TCRdb table, and some are missing; sequencing was by immunoSEQ multiplex PCR. This sample has fewer than 8,000 clones; roughly 62% occur once, and the top ten carry 3% to 3.5%. The starting material was PBMCs, obtained after nivolumab (anti-PD-1) treatment. The receptor source for this set is a person aged 35-79 years with oral cavity squamous cell carcinoma. The conserved cysteine and the conserved F or W are not part of the CDR3 here.

len: 15; v_gene: TRBV4-2; j_gene: TRBJ1-5; CDR3aa: ASSQEPSGRGNQPQH
len: 13; v_gene: TRBV15; j_gene: TRBJ2-5; CDR3aa: ATSSERDRGETQY
len: 13; v_gene: TRBV27; j_gene: TRBJ2-3; CDR3aa: ASSSRLAGVDTQY
len: 14; v_gene: TRBV21-1; j_gene: TRBJ2-3; CDR3aa: ASSKGRGTRTDTQY
len: 12; v_gene: TRBV25-1; j_gene: TRBJ2-7; CDR3aa: ASSDTGRRYEQY
len: 14; v_gene: TRBV7-2; j_gene: TRBJ1-6; CDR3aa: ASSLGQGAGNSPLH
len: 15; v_gene: TRBV19; j_gene: TRBJ2-4; CDR3aa: ASSTKRQGVVGNIQY
len: 14; v_gene: TRBV13; j_gene: TRBJ2-7; CDR3aa: ASSPRASGTSYEQY
len: 13; v_gene: TRBV11-2; j_gene: TRBJ2-2; CDR3aa: ASSKGTGITGELF
len: 13; v_gene: TRBV9; j_gene: TRBJ1-4; CDR3aa: ASSVGVTTNEKLF
len: 12; v_gene: TRBV2; j_gene: TRBJ2-7; CDR3aa: ASSEGNAGGEQY
len: 13; v_gene: TRBV5-6; j_gene: TRBJ2-6; CDR3aa: ASSLTDSGANVLT
len: 12; v_gene: TRBV7-3; j_gene: TRBJ2-7; CDR3aa: ASSSTGGSGEQY
len: 13; v_gene: TRBV13; j_gene: TRBJ2-7; CDR3aa: ASSLGPGQSGEQY
len: 17; v_gene: TRBV10-2; j_gene: TRBJ1-5; CDR3aa: ASSESSWTGGASNQPQH
len: 8; v_gene: TRBV6-6; j_gene: TRBJ1-5; CDR3aa: ASGLQPQH
len: 14; v_gene: TRBV14; j_gene: TRBJ2-3; CDR3aa: ASSRPRGANTDTQY
len: 11; v_gene: TRBV5-1; j_gene: TRBJ2-7; CDR3aa: ASSLARADEQY
len: 14; v_gene: TRBV19; j_gene: TRBJ1-3; CDR3aa: ASTPDGLLSGNTIY
len: 14; v_gene: TRBV9; j_gene: TRBJ2-2; CDR3aa: ASSASGAWDTGELF
len: 11; v_gene: TRBV5-6; j_gene: TRBJ2-4; CDR3aa: ASSLEPGHNFR
len: 12; v_gene: TRBV6-4; j_gene: TRBJ2-1; CDR3aa: ASSVAGGYNEQF
len: 13; v_gene: TRBV16; j_gene: TRBJ1-4; CDR3aa: ASSQYGGSNEKLF
len: 11; v_gene: TRBV7-9; j_gene: TRBJ2-3; CDR3aa: ASSLRPTDTQY
len: 13; v_gene: TRBV7-9; j_gene: TRBJ2-7; CDR3aa: ASSLVRLAGYEQY
len: 12; v_gene: TRBV11-1; j_gene: TRBJ2-3; CDR3aa: ASSLAPSTDTQY
len: 14; v_gene: TRBV5-1; j_gene: TRBJ2-3; CDR3aa: ASSLARGSSTDTQY
len: 15; v_gene: TRBV25-1; j_gene: TRBJ2-2; CDR3aa: ASRRSGGSFNTGELF
len: 15; v_gene: TRBV9; j_gene: TRBJ2-3; CDR3aa: ASSVAGGGPHTDTQY
len: 10; v_gene: TRBV19; j_gene: TRBJ1-6; CDR3aa: ASSTPESPLH
len: 15; v_gene: TRBV7-2; j_gene: TRBJ2-2; CDR3aa: ASSSAGLPLNTGELF
len: 12; v_gene: TRBV5-5; j_gene: TRBJ1-2; CDR3aa: ASSGGGGWEGYT
len: 13; v_gene: TRBV5-1; j_gene: TRBJ1-2; CDR3aa: ASSLTGDPNYGYT
len: 14; v_gene: TRBV7-3; j_gene: TRBJ2-1; CDR3aa: ASSLDRAGSYNEQF
len: 13; v_gene: TRBV10-3; j_gene: TRBJ1-2; CDR3aa: AISSQGRGDYGYT
len: 11; v_gene: TRBV27; j_gene: TRBJ1-1; CDR3aa: ASYSPMNTEAF
len: 13; v_gene: TRBV7-8; j_gene: TRBJ1-5; CDR3aa: ASSSHRGGDQPQH
len: 11; v_gene: TRBV7-2; j_gene: TRBJ2-3; CDR3aa: ASSPRVTDTQY
len: 12; v_gene: TRBV7-8; j_gene: TRBJ2-5; CDR3aa: ASSSSGGQRTQY
len: 10; v_gene: TRBV5-1; j_gene: TRBJ2-3; CDR3aa: ASSFYTDTQY
len: 15; v_gene: TRBV2; j_gene: TRBJ1-2; CDR3aa: ASSEHADRGANYGYT
len: 11; v_gene: TRBV14; j_gene: TRBJ1-2; CDR3aa: ASSEDISYGYT
len: 10; v_gene: TRBV30; j_gene: TRBJ1-1; CDR3aa: AWRRPNTEAF